This T cell receptor (beta chain) was sequenced for a study of T cell repertoires in cytomegalovirus infection. Overall study context: It was recently identified HLA-C-restricted and well-studied HLA-B-restricted CMV epitopes that the study used. Carrying CMV and the relevant HLA type showed in public TCR beta signatures.

Points from the study as a whole: Clonotype analysis showed dominance of the ex vivo response by HLA-C-restricted CMV-specific TCR beta clonotypes. Carriers of CMV plus the relevant HLA were identified by cumulative public TCR beta family frequency.

The germline V and J ends were trimmed by 6 bases and 0 bases, with 12 bases remaining between them. CDR1 KGHSH and CDR2 LQKENI come from the germline V gene. CDR3 length: 15 residues. This clonotype occurred a few times. The target antigen is unknown. TCRdb independently ran MiXCR on the reads; one entry per CDR3 protein. The repertoire has a few hundred thousand distinct CDR3 sequences, 34% of them found once; the top ten carry approximately 12%. The sample here was cultured PBMCs, taken from culture after CMV antigen stimulation. The gene calls are TRBV18 and TRBJ1-3; no clear D gene. The clonotype comes from a human donor in good health (CMV status not recorded). Some clones in this sample may be carry-over from other donors' samples. The CDR3 sequence: CASSPLTVSGNTIYF. The CDR3 bases are TGTGCCAGCTCGCCCCTTACAGTCTCTGGAAACACCATATATTTT.